This T cell receptor (beta chain) came from a study of cytomegalovirus exposure and HLA in healthy donors. CDR3 length equals 14 residues. Germline V gene data show CDR1 as SGHTA and CDR2 as FQGNSA. With V trimmed by 4 bases and J by 9 bases, 8 bases remained unmatched. 60 Vbeta and 13 Jbeta primers were used in PCR. Sequenced by immunoSEQ multiplex PCR; TCRdb stores in-frame clones only, minus some. Of around 170,000 clones listed, roughly 80% are singletons. The rearrangement links TRBV7-2 to TRBJ2-1; 8 positions agree with TRBD2. This TCR was recovered from a woman aged 45-60 years in good health and CMV-seronegative. Material: PBMCs. CDR3 in amino acids: CASSYGGARAEQFF. Here the CDR3 DNA reads TGTGCCAGCAGCTACGGGGGGGCCCGAGCTGAGCAGTTCTTC.